The 9 T cell receptor beta chains presented below share a single source sample, sequenced in a study of blood T cells in healthy people across ages. Combining a sample-barcoded 5' primer with a J-beta primer mix, a second PCR ran for roughly 7 to 11 cycles. TCRdb re-called the 5' RACE reads with MiXCR, one entry per CDR3 protein. The data show 600,000 or so distinct CDR3 sequences, approximately 30% seen once. The sequencing sample was made of blood. The source of these receptors is a woman older than 75 in good health.

The V and J genes are TRBV2 and TRBJ2-3; TRBD1 agrees at 7 bases. CDR1 and CDR2 from the germline V gene are SNHLY and FYNNEI. Losses at the gene ends were 6 bases for V and 2 bases for J; bases not matched to a gene: 5. CDR3 length: 14 amino acids. CDR3 residues: CASSAGGYTDTQYF. DNA of the CDR3: TGTGCCAGCAGCGCAGGGGGTTACACAGATACGCAGTATTTT.

The V call is TRBV2, the J call TRBJ1-5; TRBD1 matches 11 bases. From germline, CDR1 is SNHLY and CDR2 FYNNEI. V lost 6 bases and J lost 0; bases outside the gene matches: 4. CDR3 length: 16 amino acids. As DNA, the CDR3 is TGTGCCAGCAGAAAGGACAGGGGGCTTAGCAATCAGCCCCAGCATTTT. Amino acids: CASRKDRGLSNQPQHF.

Note on this clonotype: Being one base from a much bigger clone, this may be a read error. The chain couples TRBV12-3 or TRBV12-4 to TRBJ1-4, with TRBD1 matching over 11 bases. The length of the CDR3 is 14 residues. The CDR3 loop is CASRRDRGYEKRFF. CDR3 DNA: TGTGCCAGCAGAAGGGACAGGGGGTATGAAAAACGGTTTTTT.

This clonotype was counted many times. The chain couples TRBV2 to TRBJ2-3; D might be TRBD2 (5 bases). This CDR3 region has 14 residues. V was trimmed by 0 bases and J by 4 bases, leaving 8 bases between them. CDR1 SNHLY and CDR2 FYNNEI come from the germline V gene. The CDR3 DNA sequence: TGTGCCAGCAGTGAAGCAACGGGGTCAGATACGCAGTATTTT. Protein: CASSEATGSDTQYF. The full variable domain, with the rest looked up from reference TRBV2 and TRBJ2-3, is EPEVTQTPSHQVTQMGQEVILRCVPISNHLYFYWYRQILGQKVEFLVSFYNNEISEKSEIFDDQFSVERPDGSNFTLKIRSTKLEDSAMYFCASSEATGSDTQYFGPGTRLTVL.

Notes on this clonotype: A much larger clone lies a single base off, so this may be a read error. The rearrangement uses TRBV7-8 and TRBJ1-2, with TRBD1 identical over 7 bases. This CDR3 has 13 amino acids. CDR1 and CDR2 (germline): SGHVS, FQNEAQ. The CDR3 DNA follows: TGTGCCAGCACACCAGGGGGGGACTATGACTACACCTTC. Translation: CASTPGGDYDYTF. The full variable domain, completed using reference TRBV7-8 and TRBJ1-2, is GAGVSQSPRYKVAKRGQDVALRCDPISGHVSLFWYQQALGQGPEFLTYFQNEAQLDKSGLPSDRFFAERPEGSVSTLKIQRTQQEDSAVYLCASTPGGDYDYTFGSGTRLTVV.

This clonotype was detected only a few times. This clone may be a read error of a much larger clone one base away. The rearrangement uses TRBV7-2 and TRBJ2-7; the match to TRBD1 covers 10 bases. The CDR3 totals 16 residues. J was trimmed by 7 bases and V by 5 bases; bases with no gene match: 14. Germline CDR1 and CDR2: SGHTA and FQGNSA. Here the CDR3 reads CASSPTGTGVYNEQYF. CDR3 in DNA: TGTGCCAGCAGCCCCACCGGGACAGGGGTTTACAATGAGCAGTACTTC. The complete variable domain, with remaining parts taken from reference TRBV7-2 and TRBJ2-7, reads GAGVSQSPSNKVTEKGKDVELRCDPISGHTALYWYRQSLGQGLEFLIYFQGNSAPDKSGLPSDRFSAERTGGSVSTLTIQRTQQEDSAVYLCASSPTGTGVYNEQYFGPGTRLTVT.

This clonotype was observed a handful of times. A much larger clone lies a single base off, so this may be a read error. This chain links TRBV12-3 or TRBV12-4 with TRBJ2-7, with D perhaps matching TRBD1 (5 bases). This CDR3 region has 14 residues. The DNA for the CDR3 is TGTACCAGCAGTTCCCTTAGGGGTTCCTACGAGCAGTACTTC. This encodes CTSSSLRGSYEQYF.

This clonotype was counted ten times or more. This chain uses TRBV5-1 with TRBJ2-3; unclear D gene. Trimming left V 4 bases short and J 0 bases short, with 9 bases between. This CDR3 contains 14 residues. Germline V gives CDR1 SGHRS, CDR2 YFSETQ. CDR3 protein: CASSLDTSTDTQYF. The DNA for the CDR3 is TGCGCCAGCAGCCTAGATACTAGCACAGATACGCAGTATTTT.

In its sample, this clonotype was seen a few times. The J gene is TRBJ1-1, the V gene TRBV12-3 or TRBV12-4; perhaps TRBD1 as D (6 bases). This CDR3 comprises 11 residues. V lost 6 bases and J 11 bases, leaving 13 bases between the germline ends. The CDR3 region has the DNA TGTGCCAGCAGGGTAACAGGGATTGCTTTCTTT. This gives the protein CASRVTGIAFF.